The 27 T cell receptor beta chains given below trace back to one sample, sequenced in a study of blood T cell repertoires in COVID-19. The repertoire was sequenced with immunoSEQ multiplex PCR; TCRdb's copy has only in-frame clones and lacks some. This repertoire shows 70,000 to 95,000 clones, about four fifths found once; its top ten account for 9.5% to 15%. Sequenced sample: peripheral blood. Receptor source: a woman in her thirties or forties with active or convalescent COVID-19.

This sequence joins TRBV28 and TRBJ2-1; 8 positions agree with TRBD2. After removal of 3 bases from V and 12 bases from J, the junction contained 7 bases not matched to a gene. Germline values: CDR1 MDHEN, CDR2 SYDVKM. The CDR3 extends over 13 amino acids. Here the CDR3 reads CASSFLAGGVQFF. The CDR3 nucleotides are TGTGCCAGCAGTTTTTTGGCGGGAGGAGTGCAGTTCTTC.

This chain links TRBV18 with TRBJ2-7; D might be TRBD1 (6 bases). The CDR3 runs to 16 residues. Trimming stripped 0 bases from V and 6 bases from J, with 18 bases between. CDR1 KGHSH and CDR2 LQKENI come from the germline V gene. The CDR3 sequence: CASSPPVSGATGEQYF. Written as DNA, the CDR3 is TGTGCCAGCTCACCACCTGTTTCAGGGGCTACGGGCGAGCAGTACTTC.

The chain employs TRBV2 and TRBJ2-1; tentatively, D is TRBD2 (6 bases). Germline CDR1 and CDR2: SNHLY and FYNNEI. This CDR3 comprises 14 residues. V lost 7 bases and J lost 11, with 21 bases in between. CDR3 sequence (DNA): TGTGCCAGCAATCGGGACTCCCAAAATGCTAAGCAGTTCTTC. Translation gives CASNRDSQNAKQFF. Looking up the rest from reference TRBV2 and TRBJ2-1 gives the full variable domain: EPEVTQTPSHQVTQMGQEVILRCVPISNHLYFYWYRQILGQKVEFLVSFYNNEISEKSEIFDDQFSVERPDGSNFTLKIRSTKLEDSAMYFCASNRDSQNAKQFFGPGTRLTVL.

CDR3 loop: CASSRQVEETQYF. CDR3 nucleotides: TGCGCCAGCAGCCGACAGGTCGAAGAGACCCAGTACTTC. This chain uses TRBV5-1 with TRBJ2-5; TRBD1 is a possible D gene (6 bases). Trimming stripped 4 bases from V and 3 bases from J, with 10 bases between. CDR1 is SGHRS and CDR2 is YFSETQ in the germline V gene. The CDR3 is made up of 13 amino acids.

The rearrangement uses TRBV12-5 and TRBJ1-2; 7 nucleotides line up with TRBD1. The CDR3 runs 16 residues. Germline values: CDR1 LGHNT, CDR2 FRNRAP. Trimming removed 2 bases from V and 5 bases from J; junction bases left unmatched: 11. The CDR3 sequence is CASGLIGLPGGYGYTF. In DNA form, the CDR3 reads TGTGCTAGTGGTTTGATAGGCTTACCAGGGGGATATGGCTACACCTTC.

V is TRBV11-2 and J is TRBJ2-1; 7 bases align to TRBD2. This CDR3 comprises 16 residues. Germline CDR1 SGHAT, CDR2 FQNNGV. V shed 1 base, J shed 0 bases, and the junction held 3 bases outside the gene matches. The CDR3 bases are TGTGCCAGCAGCTTAGCCGGGACTACCTCCTACAATGAGCAGTTCTTC. Amino acid sequence: CASSLAGTTSYNEQFF.

This clone was detected only a few times. The V call is TRBV4-1, the J call TRBJ1-4, with D perhaps TRBD1 (6 bases). This CDR3 region has 14 residues. Trimming stripped 5 bases from V and 2 bases from J, with 9 bases between. CDR1 MGHRA and CDR2 YSYEKL come from the germline V gene. Here the CDR3 reads CASSTTGTNEKLFF. CDR3 nucleotide sequence: TGCGCCAGCAGCACTACAGGGACTAATGAAAAACTGTTTTTT.

The chain carries TRBV11-2 and TRBJ2-7; tentatively, D is TRBD2 (5 bases). V was cut by 2 bases and J by 6 bases, with 14 bases left in between. This CDR3 has 14 amino acids. Germline loops: CDR1 SGHAT, CDR2 FQNNGV. CDR3 sequence reads: CASSLQPGSSEQYF. The CDR3 DNA follows: TGTGCCAGCAGCTTACAACCTGGGAGCTCCGAGCAGTACTTC. The full variable domain, its missing parts supplied by reference TRBV11-2 and TRBJ2-7, is EAGVAQSPRYKIIEKRQSVAFWCNPISGHATLYWYQQILGQGPKLLIQFQNNGVVDDSQLPKDRFSAERLKGVDSTLKIQPAKLEDSAVYLCASSLQPGSSEQYFGPGTRLTVT.

This chain links TRBV5-1 with TRBJ1-3; TRBD1 might be the D (5 bases). This CDR3 region has 15 residues. V gave up 2 bases and J gave up 3 bases, with 12 bases separating them. Looked up from germline, CDR1 is SGHRS and CDR2 is YFSETQ. The CDR3 is CASSLLGGNGNTIYF. Here the CDR3 DNA reads TGCGCCAGCAGCTTACTCGGGGGGAATGGAAACACCATATATTTT.

The V call is TRBV5-1, the J call TRBJ2-1; TRBD1 matches 9 bases. This CDR3 spans 16 amino acids. V lost 2 bases to trimming and J lost 5 bases; unmatched junction nucleotides: 8. Germline assignment: CDR1 SGHRS and CDR2 YFSETQ. The DNA for the CDR3 is TGCGCCAGCAGCTTAGGGACAGGGCACACAGACAATGAGCAGTTCTTC. Its protein is CASSLGTGHTDNEQFF.

The chain couples TRBV7-3 to TRBJ2-1, with 11 bases identical to TRBD2. In germline, CDR1 is SGHTA, CDR2 FQGTGA. Losses at the gene ends were 4 bases for V and 9 bases for J; bases not matched to a gene: 8. The CDR3 is made up of 15 amino acids. The CDR3 DNA follows: TGTGCCAGCAGCTACCTAGCGGGAGGAAAGAGTGAGCAGTTCTTC. Translation gives CASSYLAGGKSEQFF. Full variable domain (rest looked up from reference TRBV7-3 and TRBJ2-1): GAGVSQTPSNKVTEKGKYVELRCDPISGHTALYWYRQSLGQGPEFLIYFQGTGAADDSGLPNDRFFAVRPEGSVSTLKIQRTERGDSAVYLCASSYLAGGKSEQFFGPGTRLTVL.

This clone was found a few times. The chain links TRBV12-3 or TRBV12-4 to TRBJ2-3; no firm D call. The CDR3 loop spans 13 amino acids. Deletions cut 5 bases from V and 1 base from J, with 7 bases between. CDR3 loop: CASSAGGTDTQYF. In DNA, the CDR3 is TGTGCCAGCAGTGCCGGTGGCACAGATACGCAGTATTTT.

The chain links TRBV18 to TRBJ2-3; TRBD2 matches at 8 bases. CDR1 is KGHSH, CDR2 LQKENI, per germline. With V trimmed by 8 bases and J by 6 bases, 4 bases remained unmatched. The CDR3 totals 12 residues. The CDR3 protein is CASRGTSDTQYF. As DNA, the CDR3 is TGTGCCAGCCGGGGGACTAGTGATACGCAGTATTTT.

This clone was detected a few times. CDR3 sequence reads: CASSLNGAGQTDTQYF. DNA of the CDR3: TGTGCCAGCAGCTTGAATGGGGCGGGACAGACAGATACGCAGTATTTT. The chain links TRBV7-2 to TRBJ2-3, with D possibly TRBD1 on 7 matching bases. The V gene lost 3 bases and the J gene lost 3 bases, with 16 bases spanning the gap. The CDR3 length is 16 residues. In germline, CDR1 is SGHTA, CDR2 FQGNSA.

This chain uses TRBV9 with TRBJ1-1, with 9 bases fitting TRBD1. Germline loops: CDR1 SGDLS, CDR2 YYNGEE. Trimming took 6 bases from V and 3 from J; bases not matched to a gene: 9. The CDR3 has 15 amino acids. The CDR3 nucleotides are TGTGCCAGCACCCCAGGGACAGGGCCTTACACTGAAGCTTTCTTT. This sequence encodes CASTPGTGPYTEAFF.

The chain recombines TRBV27 with TRBJ2-1; 9 nucleotides agree with TRBD1. With V trimmed by 4 bases and J by 8 bases, 6 bases remained unmatched. Germline CDR1 and CDR2: MNHEY and SMNVEV (reference sequence). The CDR3 totals 14 residues. The CDR3: CASSWGQGGDEQFF. The CDR3 DNA reads as TGTGCCAGCAGTTGGGGACAGGGAGGCGATGAGCAGTTCTTC.

This clone was detected only once. The rearrangement links TRBV11-3 to TRBJ2-7; weak D call: TRBD2 (6 bases). The CDR3 has 17 amino acids. Per the germline V gene, CDR1 is SGHNT and CDR2 is YENEEA. Trimming took off 5 bases at V and 3 bases at J, with 23 bases between the two ends. CDR3 sequence reads: CASSQRKGGLDRYEQYF. CDR3 DNA: TGTGCCAGCAGCCAGAGAAAGGGAGGATTAGACCGCTACGAGCAGTACTTC. The variable domain in full, with the rest retrieved from reference TRBV11-3 and TRBJ2-7, is EAGVVQSPRYKIIEKKQPVAFWCNPISGHNTLYWYLQNLGQGPELLIRYENEEAVDDSQLPKDRFSAERLKGVDSTLKIQPAELGDSAVYLCASSQRKGGLDRYEQYFGPGTRLTVT.

In this sample, this clone turned up a few times. The chain combines TRBV4-2 with TRBJ2-5, with TRBD1 matching over 8 bases. J was trimmed by 4 bases and V by 2 bases; bases with no gene match: 12. The CDR3 covers 17 residues. Per germline, CDR1 LGHNA and CDR2 YNFKEQ. The CDR3 DNA reads as TGTGCCAGCAGCCAACTGGTTACCGGGACAGGAGCAGAGACCCAGTACTTC. Protein sequence: CASSQLVTGTGAETQYF.

The rearrangement links TRBV6-6 to TRBJ1-6, with 7 bases aligning to TRBD1. V trimming: 7 bases; J trimming: 5 bases; junction bases outside the gene matches: 5. CDR3 length: 14 amino acids. Germline CDR1 is MNHNY and CDR2 is SVGAGI (reference sequence). The chain's CDR3 is CASIQTGDNSPLHF. CDR3 nucleotide sequence: TGTGCCAGCATCCAAACAGGGGATAATTCACCCCTCCACTTT.

This clone came up once. The CDR3 nucleotides read TGTGCCAGCGGTCGGAGCCCCCCCACTGAAGCTTTCTTT. Translated, it gives CASGRSPPTEAFF. J is TRBJ1-1 and V is TRBV6-5; D gene uncertain. The CDR3 length is 13 residues. Trimming shortened V by 8 bases and J by 4 bases, and 14 bases separated the two germline ends. Germline loops: CDR1 MNHEY, CDR2 SVGAGI.

The V call is TRBV28, the J call TRBJ1-1; 7 bases are a match to TRBD1. J was trimmed by 4 bases and V by 6 bases; bases with no gene match: 8. Germline V gives CDR1 MDHEN, CDR2 SYDVKM. The CDR3 extends over 14 amino acids. The CDR3 is CASSGDRTFTEAFF. In nucleotides, the CDR3 is TGTGCCAGCAGCGGGGACAGAACCTTCACTGAAGCTTTCTTT. Using reference TRBV28 and TRBJ1-1 for the parts outside the CDR3, the full variable domain is DVKVTQSSRYLVKRTGEKVFLECVQDMDHENMFWYRQDPGLGLRLIYFSYDVKMKEKGDIPEGYSVSREKKERFSLILESASTNQTSMYLCASSGDRTFTEAFFGQGTRLTVV.

The rearrangement joins TRBV6-5 to TRBJ2-5, with TRBD1 matching over 7 bases. V lost 6 bases and J lost 4; bases outside the gene matches: 8. The CDR3 totals 14 residues. The V gene's germline CDR1 is MNHEY and CDR2 SVGAGI. CDR3 sequence (DNA): TGTGCCAGCAGACCCCACAGGGGTGGAGAGACCCAGTACTTC. This encodes CASRPHRGGETQYF.

V usage is TRBV6-5 and J usage is TRBJ2-3; D not certain. Germline loops: CDR1 MNHEY, CDR2 SVGAGI. The CDR3 runs 14 residues. Trimming took off 0 bases at V and 5 bases at J, with 9 bases between the two ends. The CDR3 sequence is CASSYSFSGDTQYF. The CDR3 nucleotides read TGTGCCAGCAGTTACTCATTCTCAGGAGATACGCAGTATTTT.

The chain joins TRBV7-2 to TRBJ2-3; D gene unclear. This CDR3 contains 15 residues. V lost 1 base to trimming and J lost 0 bases, with 8 bases between them. Germline V gene data show CDR1 as SGHTA and CDR2 as FQGNSA. For the CDR3, the DNA is TGTGCCAGCAGCTTAGACTCTTTCAGCACAGATACGCAGTATTTT. It translates to CASSLDSFSTDTQYF. Filled out from reference TRBV7-2 and TRBJ2-3, the complete variable domain reads GAGVSQSPSNKVTEKGKDVELRCDPISGHTALYWYRQSLGQGLEFLIYFQGNSAPDKSGLPSDRFSAERTGGSVSTLTIQRTQQEDSAVYLCASSLDSFSTDTQYFGPGTRLTVL.

CDR3 protein: CASSYQQFSGNTIYF. In DNA, the CDR3 is TGTGCCAGCAGTTACCAACAGTTCTCTGGAAACACCATATATTTT. The chain links TRBV6-5 to TRBJ1-3, with D uncertain. The CDR3 has 15 amino acids. The V gene's germline CDR1 is MNHEY and CDR2 SVGAGI. V was shortened by 2 bases and J by 0 bases, with 8 bases between the two germline ends.

This chain joins TRBV3-1 (or the pseudogene TRBV3-2) and TRBJ2-7; a weak D match, TRBD2 (5 bases). V was trimmed by 0 bases and J by 4 bases, leaving 7 bases between them. CDR3 size: 13 residues. Germline CDR1 and CDR2: LGHDT and YNNKEL (reference sequence). Here the CDR3 reads CASSQDRGYEQYF. The DNA of the CDR3 is TGTGCCAGCAGCCAAGATCGAGGGTACGAGCAGTACTTC.

The genes are TRBV11-2 and TRBJ2-3, with unresolved D. Between the trimmed V and J ends, which lost 4 bases and 4 bases, there was a span of 6 bases. The CDR3 has 12 residues. Per the germline V gene, CDR1 is SGHAT and CDR2 is FQNNGV. CDR3 in amino acids: CASSSFPDTQYF. The CDR3 region has the DNA TGTGCCAGCAGCTCCTTCCCAGATACGCAGTATTTT.